These 28 T cell receptor beta chains were all obtained from the same sample, sequenced in a study of blood T cells in healthy people across ages. It was with a sample-barcoded 5' primer and a J-beta primer mix that a second PCR of roughly 7 to 12 cycles was run. A single record per CDR3 protein comes from TCRdb applying MiXCR to the 5' RACE reads. The data show fewer than 900,000 distinct CDR3 sequences, roughly 49% seen once. Input material: blood. These receptors were obtained from an older woman in good health.

The chain employs TRBV29-1 and TRBJ2-3; D may be TRBD1 (6 bases). This CDR3 comprises 14 residues. V was shortened by 4 bases and J by 0 bases, with 11 bases between the two germline ends. CDR1 is SQVTM, CDR2 ANQGSEA, per germline. CDR3 region: CSVADSASTDTQYF. In nucleotides, the CDR3 is TGCAGCGTTGCGGACAGCGCTAGCACAGATACGCAGTATTTT.

V and J are TRBV2 and TRBJ2-7; 11 nucleotides align to TRBD2. V was pared by 8 bases and J by 0 bases, with 21 bases of the junction left unmatched. This CDR3 region has 20 residues. The germline gives CDR1 SNHLY, CDR2 FYNNEI. CDR3 nucleotide sequence: TGTGCCAGCCTGAGGCTAGGAGGACTAGCGGGTGGGGCGAGCTCCTACGAGCAGTACTTC. It specifies CASLRLGGLAGGASSYEQYF. Full variable domain (outside the CDR3, taken from reference TRBV2 and TRBJ2-7): EPEVTQTPSHQVTQMGQEVILRCVPISNHLYFYWYRQILGQKVEFLVSFYNNEISEKSEIFDDQFSVERPDGSNFTLKIRSTKLEDSAMYFCASLRLGGLAGGASSYEQYFGPGTRLTVT.

This clonotype was counted many times. This chain connects TRBV2 to TRBJ2-7, with D possibly being TRBD1 (5 bases). Trimming removed 2 bases at V and 2 bases at J, with 13 bases between. From germline, CDR1 is SNHLY and CDR2 FYNNEI. The CDR3 has 15 amino acids. In DNA, the CDR3 is TGTGCCAGCAGTGAATGGTGGGGCCCCACCTACGAGCAGTACTTC. It encodes CASSEWWGPTYEQYF.

The sample holds a few counts of this clonotype. This rearrangement joins TRBV24-1 to TRBJ2-4; TRBD1 might be the D (5 bases). CDR1 KGHDR and CDR2 SFDVKD come from the germline V gene. The CDR3 extends over 15 amino acids. Trimming took 3 bases from V and 2 from J, leaving 10 bases between them. CDR3 sequence reads: CATSDTQGPKNIQYF. The DNA of the CDR3 is TGTGCCACCAGTGATACGCAGGGTCCCAAAAACATTCAGTACTTC.

This clonotype came up a few times. The chain employs TRBV28 and TRBJ1-5; D not certain. The CDR3 is made up of 14 amino acids. Germline lookup yields CDR1 MDHEN and CDR2 SYDVKM. V was shortened by 1 base and J by 6 bases, with 10 bases between the two germline ends. The CDR3 nucleotides are TGTGCCAGCAGTTTATCTGGCAGGAGTCAGCCCCAGCATTTT. Amino acid sequence: CASSLSGRSQPQHF. Using reference TRBV28 and TRBJ1-5 for the parts outside the CDR3, the full variable domain is DVKVTQSSRYLVKRTGEKVFLECVQDMDHENMFWYRQDPGLGLRLIYFSYDVKMKEKGDIPEGYSVSREKKERFSLILESASTNQTSMYLCASSLSGRSQPQHFGDGTRLSIL.

The chain is built from TRBV4-3 and TRBJ2-1, with D perhaps being TRBD1 or TRBD2 (5 bases each). The CDR3 spans 14 residues. With 6 bases removed from V and 7 bases from J, the gap between germline ends came to 16 bases. Germline V gene data show CDR1 as LGHNA and CDR2 as YSLEER. CDR3 sequence (DNA): TGCGCCAGCAGTACTCCTGGGACCTTAAATGAGCAGTTCTTC. It specifies CASSTPGTLNEQFF.

This chain uses TRBV7-3 with TRBJ2-2; D uncertain. The germline CDR1 and CDR2 sequences are SGHTA and FQGTGA. Trimming left V 3 bases short and J 7 bases short, with 9 bases between. The CDR3 is 13 residues long. The CDR3 loop reads CASSFGVNGELFF. In DNA, the CDR3 is TGTGCCAGCAGCTTTGGGGTTAACGGGGAGCTGTTTTTT.

This clonotype was recorded many times. This sequence joins TRBV5-1 and TRBJ1-2; D is possibly TRBD1 (5 bases). The CDR3 has 15 amino acids. V was shortened by 2 bases and J by 1 base, with 12 bases between the two germline ends. Per the germline V gene, CDR1 is SGHRS and CDR2 is YFSETQ. The CDR3 loop is CASSFREGSNYGYTF. CDR3 bases: TGCGCCAGCAGCTTCAGGGAGGGGAGTAACTATGGCTACACCTTC.

In its sample, this clonotype was seen a few times. The gene calls are TRBV7-2 and TRBJ2-7; TRBD1 agrees at 9 bases. CDR3 size: 14 residues. After removal of 7 bases from V and 5 bases from J, the junction contained 9 bases not matched to a gene. Germline CDR1 is SGHTA and CDR2 is FQGNSA. The CDR3 bases are TGTGCCAGCACCCCGGACAGGGGCTCGCACGAGCAGTACTTC. It translates to CASTPDRGSHEQYF.

Written as DNA, the CDR3 is TGTGCCATCAGTGACCCTAGCGGAGGGTTGGATGGGCAGTTCTTC. It translates to CAISDPSGGLDGQFF. This chain uses TRBV10-3 with TRBJ2-1; 7 bases fit TRBD2. Germline CDR1 ENHRY, CDR2 SYGVKD. V was pared by 3 bases and J by 12 bases, with 14 bases of the junction left unmatched. The CDR3 is made up of 15 amino acids.

This rearrangement joins TRBV7-2 to TRBJ2-5; TRBD2 aligns across 13 bases. The trim removed 6 bases at V and 4 bases at J, leaving 8 bases unmatched. The CDR3 totals 16 residues. Germline V gene lookup returns CDR1 SGHTA and CDR2 FQGNSA. CDR3 region: CASRRTSGRGGETQYF. As DNA, the CDR3 is TGTGCCAGCAGGCGGACTAGCGGGAGAGGGGGAGAGACCCAGTACTTC.

This chain links TRBV29-1 with TRBJ2-7; D not certain. CDR3 size: 14 residues. V was clipped by 1 base and J by 5 bases, with 15 bases between them. CDR1 is SQVTM, CDR2 ANQGSEA, per germline. The CDR3: CSVEAPVGSDEQYF. Written as DNA, the CDR3 is TGCAGCGTTGAAGCCCCCGTAGGATCCGACGAGCAGTACTTC.

This clonotype was observed a handful of times. The chain combines TRBV18 with TRBJ2-5, with a tentative D call TRBD1 (6 bases). The CDR3 covers 15 residues. Germline values: CDR1 KGHSH, CDR2 LQKENI. Trimming left V 1 base short and J 5 bases short, with 14 bases between. CDR3 coding DNA: TGTGCCAGCTCACCACGCCAAGCGCAGGGGGAGACCCAGTACTTC. It translates to CASSPRQAQGETQYF.

There are a few counts of this clonotype. The V call is TRBV20-1, the J call TRBJ2-1; D is perhaps TRBD1 or TRBD2 (5 bases each). CDR3 length: 12 amino acids. The V and J ends lost 3 bases and 10 bases respectively, with 13 bases between them. Germline loops: CDR1 DFQATT, CDR2 SNEGSKA (reference sequence). The CDR3 DNA sequence: TGCAGTGCTAGGGGGCTAGCTTGGGAGCAGTTCTTC. Amino acid sequence: CSARGLAWEQFF.

The chain has TRBV7-8 and TRBJ2-2, with a tentative D call TRBD1 (6 bases). V shed 5 bases and J shed 3 bases, with 19 bases lying between them. This CDR3 is 17 amino acids long. Germline V lookup: CDR1 SGHVS, CDR2 FQNEAQ. CDR3 sequence: CASSRPGDRPDTGELFF. The DNA of the CDR3 is TGTGCCAGCAGCCGTCCAGGGGACCGCCCTGACACCGGGGAGCTGTTTTTT.

Concerning this clonotype: A junction boundary mismatches the germline segment, possibly from a read error. The V and J genes are TRBV2 and TRBJ2-7; 7 bases are a match to TRBD1. This CDR3 has 12 amino acids. Per germline, CDR1 SNHLY and CDR2 FYNNEI. Here the CDR3 DNA reads TGTGCCAGCACTGAACAGGGGTACGAGCAGTACTTC. Protein product: CASTEQGYEQYF.

The V gene is TRBV5-1, the J gene TRBJ1-2; no reliable D call. The germline gives CDR1 SGHRS, CDR2 YFSETQ. V lost 4 bases and J lost 6, with 13 bases in between. This CDR3 has 13 residues. The CDR3 DNA sequence: TGCGCCAGCAGCGCAGGCCCCGTGAATGGCTACACCTTC. Translating gives CASSAGPVNGYTF.

The chain has TRBV7-2 and TRBJ1-2; TRBD1 agrees at 7 bases. The CDR3 runs 13 residues. Germline-derived CDR1 and CDR2 are SGHTA and FQGNSA. V was clipped by 5 bases and J by 6 bases; unmatched bases: 6. The CDR3 is CASSDRAGNGYTF. CDR3 in DNA: TGTGCCAGCAGCGACAGGGCAGGGAATGGCTACACCTTC.

The gene calls are TRBV12-3 or TRBV12-4 and TRBJ2-7; tentative D call: TRBD1 (6 bases). The germline V and J ends were trimmed by 3 bases and 2 bases, with 11 bases remaining between them. This CDR3 is built from 14 residues. The CDR3 loop is CASSLDSLAYEQYF. The CDR3 bases are TGTGCCAGCAGTTTGGACAGCCTGGCCTACGAGCAGTACTTC.

The genes are TRBV12-3 or TRBV12-4 and TRBJ2-3; D is perhaps TRBD2 (6 bases). V was trimmed by 7 bases and J by 0 bases, leaving 23 bases between them. This CDR3 spans 18 amino acids. The CDR3: CASKGLGVSGTSTDTQYF. CDR3 sequence (DNA): TGTGCCAGCAAGGGACTTGGAGTTTCGGGTACTAGCACAGATACGCAGTATTTT.

The genes are TRBV7-9 and TRBJ1-4; D gene unclear. V was clipped by 0 bases and J by 8 bases, with 16 bases between them. This CDR3 contains 16 residues. Per germline, CDR1 SEHNR and CDR2 FQNEAQ (reference sequence). CDR3 sequence: CASSLARGLYGEKLFF. Here the CDR3 DNA reads TGTGCCAGCAGCTTAGCACGGGGTTTATATGGGGAAAAACTGTTTTTT.

A few counts support this clonotype. The chain employs TRBV20-1 and TRBJ2-1; no clear D gene. The germline gives CDR1 DFQATT, CDR2 SNEGSKA (reference sequence). The CDR3 sequence is 13 residues long. The V and J ends lost 6 bases and 6 bases respectively, with 15 bases between them. CDR3 residues: CSAWASLLNEQFF. The DNA for the CDR3 is TGCAGTGCCTGGGCCAGTCTGCTCAATGAGCAGTTCTTC.

As regards this clonotype: The CDR3 ends on some other residue instead of the conserved phenylalanine or tryptophan, so this is likely a read error. The chain couples TRBV7-2 to TRBJ1-2, with 7 bases lining up with TRBD1. CDR3 size: 14 residues. V was clipped by 5 bases and J by 4 bases; unmatched bases: 7. Germline V gene sequence: CDR1 SGHTA, CDR2 FQGNSA. CDR3 loop: CASSQGKGAYGYTS. CDR3 coding DNA: TGTGCCAGCAGCCAGGGGAAGGGGGCCTATGGCTACACCTCC.

This clonotype was recorded only once. This chain links TRBV12-3 or TRBV12-4 with TRBJ1-4; D not resolved. The CDR3 is made up of 13 amino acids. V lost 0 bases and J lost 8, with 7 bases in between. For the CDR3, the DNA is TGTGCCAGCAGTTTAGCGTTCCCCGAAAAACTGTTTTTT. The encoded protein is CASSLAFPEKLFF.

The chain joins TRBV29-1 to TRBJ2-2; either TRBD1 or TRBD2 may fit D (7 bases each). Per germline, CDR1 SQVTM and CDR2 ANQGSEA. V lost 7 bases and J 4 bases, leaving 13 bases between the germline ends. CDR3 size: 13 residues. CDR3 coding DNA: TGCAGCGGGGGGGGACAGATCACCGGGGAGCTGTTTTTT. Protein sequence: CSGGGQITGELFF.

The chain joins TRBV29-1 to TRBJ1-1; no firm D call. Germline assignment: CDR1 SQVTM and CDR2 ANQGSEA. Between the trimmed V and J ends, which lost 1 base and 0 bases, there was a span of 6 bases. There are 13 residues in the CDR3. CDR3 residues: CSVEGTVNTEAFF. CDR3 sequence (DNA): TGCAGCGTTGAAGGAACAGTGAACACTGAAGCTTTCTTT.

This clonotype has only a few counts. The chain combines TRBV5-1 with TRBJ2-1; 8 positions agree with TRBD2. J was trimmed by 8 bases and V by 0 bases; bases with no gene match: 4. The CDR3 spans 14 residues. Germline assignment: CDR1 SGHRS and CDR2 YFSETQ. CDR3: CASSLDGTRDEQFF. CDR3 nucleotide sequence: TGCGCCAGCAGCTTGGACGGGACTAGAGATGAGCAGTTCTTC.

The chain joins TRBV9 to TRBJ2-3; 7 positions agree with TRBD2. CDR3 length equals 15 residues. Unmatched junction bases numbered 7, after V lost 4 bases and J lost 2 bases. Looked up from germline, CDR1 is SGDLS and CDR2 is YYNGEE. The CDR3: CASSPRGSITDTQYF. The CDR3 nucleotides read TGTGCCAGCAGCCCGCGCGGGAGTATCACAGATACGCAGTATTTT.